This is a list of T cell receptor beta chains from one sample in a study of identical twins. TCRdb redid the calling of the 5' RACE reads with MiXCR, one entry per CDR3 protein. The sample consists of 550,000 to 700,000 distinct CDR3 sequences, around 9.6% of them appearing once. In addition, the sample was reused for a study of yellow fever vaccine responses in identical twins.

The sequencing input was PBMCs. These receptors all stem from a woman aged 18-29 years in good health. Both conserved end residues are part of each CDR3. D genes are given only for firm matches. The size entry is marked missing in some rows and otherwise reads once, few, many or a size class.

cdr3_aa	cdr3_nt	d_call	v_call	j_call	clone_size
CASSPQPDRVTYEQYF	TGTGCCAGCAGCCCCCAGCCGGACAGGGTAACCTACGAGCAGTACTTC	TRBD1	TRBV14	TRBJ2-7	-
CASSEIHGNYEQYF	TGTGCCAGCAGTGAAATTCATGGCAACTACGAGCAGTACTTC	-	TRBV6-1	TRBJ2-7	few
CASSQAGGQWETQYF	TGCGCCAGCAGCCAAGCCGGGGGGCAGTGGGAGACCCAGTACTTC	-	TRBV4-1	TRBJ2-5	-
CASSPSGGAFETQYF	TGTGCCAGCAGTCCAAGCGGGGGGGCCTTTGAGACCCAGTACTTC	TRBD2	TRBV12-3/TRBV12-4	TRBJ2-5	many
CASSLDSRANEKLFF	TGTGCCAGCAGCTTGGATTCCAGGGCGAATGAAAAACTGTTTTTT	-	TRBV5-5	TRBJ1-4	few
CASSQEAWGPNYGYTF	TGTGCCAGCAGCCAAGAGGCTTGGGGGCCGAACTATGGCTACACCTTC	-	TRBV3-1	TRBJ1-2	-
CASSQDTVPPLHF	TGCGCCAGCAGCCAAGATACAGTGCCACCCCTCCACTTT	-	TRBV4-1	TRBJ1-6	few
CASSRRDLSNYEQYF	TGTGCCAGCAGCCGCAGGGACCTCTCAAACTACGAGCAGTACTTC	-	TRBV11-1	TRBJ2-7	-
CASSFIAGGTDTQYF	TGTGCCAGCAGCTTCATAGCGGGAGGCACAGATACGCAGTATTTT	TRBD2	TRBV7-2	TRBJ2-3	few
CASSGTGQQTQYF	TGTGCCAGCAGCGGAACAGGGCAGCAGACCCAGTACTTC	-	TRBV7-2	TRBJ2-5	-
CASSLPGTGQTGANVLTF	TGTGCCAGCAGTTTACCCGGGACAGGCCAGACTGGGGCCAACGTCCTGACTTTC	TRBD1	TRBV28	TRBJ2-6	-
CAFPAGTAYEQYF	TGTGCCTTCCCTGCCGGGACAGCTTACGAGCAGTACTTC	TRBD1	TRBV24-1	TRBJ2-7	many
CSVEDGVEQYF	TGCAGCGTTGAAGACGGGGTCGAGCAGTACTTC	-	TRBV29-1	TRBJ2-7	few
CASMGGRVNEQFF	TGTGCCAGCATGGGGGGGAGGGTCAATGAGCAGTTCTTC	TRBD2	TRBV6-2/TRBV6-3	TRBJ2-1	few
CASSSHVGLGETQYF	TGTGCCAGCAGCTCCCACGTTGGCCTCGGGGAGACCCAGTACTTC	-	TRBV7-8	TRBJ2-5	few
CSARDLMRTAYNEQFF	TGCAGTGCTAGAGATCTCATGCGGACGGCCTACAATGAGCAGTTCTTC	-	TRBV20-1	TRBJ2-1	-
CASSGERGMEFF	TGTGCCAGCAGTGGGGAACGAGGAATGGAGTTCTTC	-	TRBV6-2/TRBV6-3	TRBJ2-1	many
CASSESGQETQYF	TGTGCCAGCAGTGAATCGGGGCAAGAGACCCAGTACTTC	-	TRBV25-1	TRBJ2-5	many
CASGTVGYEQYF	TGTGCCAGCGGGACAGTAGGCTACGAGCAGTACTTC	TRBD1	TRBV7-2	TRBJ2-7	-
CASSVATGGEQYF	TGTGCCAGCAGCGTAGCGACAGGGGGCGAGCAGTACTTC	TRBD1	TRBV9	TRBJ2-7	many
CASSFDRIQETQYF	TGTGCCAGCAGCTTCGACAGGATCCAAGAGACCCAGTACTTC	-	TRBV11-2	TRBJ2-5	few
CASSKPGLAGMDEQFF	TGTGCCAGCAGTAAACCGGGACTAGCAGGGATGGATGAGCAGTTCTTC	TRBD2	TRBV6-2/TRBV6-3	TRBJ2-1	few
CSVEAGVSTRDTQYF	TGCAGCGTTGAGGCGGGAGTCAGCACAAGAGATACGCAGTATTTT	TRBD2	TRBV29-1	TRBJ2-3	few
CASRGRVYEQYF	TGTGCCAGCAGGGGGAGGGTTTACGAGCAGTACTTC	TRBD2	TRBV12-3/TRBV12-4	TRBJ2-7	-
CASSSGQTQYF	TGTGCCAGCAGCTCCGGCCAGACCCAGTACTTC	-	TRBV12-3/TRBV12-4	TRBJ2-5	many
CATSRETSGGANEQFF	TGTGCCACCAGCAGAGAAACTAGCGGGGGTGCTAATGAGCAGTTCTTC	TRBD2	TRBV15	TRBJ2-1	-
CASSLAHTGYNEQFF	TGTGCCAGCAGCTTGGCCCACACAGGTTACAATGAGCAGTTCTTC	-	TRBV5-5	TRBJ2-1	few
CASSEPRTGGIKYNEQFF	TGTGCCAGCAGTGAACCTCGGACAGGAGGGATAAAGTACAATGAGCAGTTCTTC	-	TRBV2	TRBJ2-1	-
CAWSSGVFSTDTQYF	TGTGCCTGGAGTTCAGGGGTTTTTAGTACAGATACGCAGTATTTT	-	TRBV30	TRBJ2-3	many
CASGPGVRETQYF	TGTGCCAGCGGTCCAGGGGTCCGGGAGACCCAGTACTTC	-	TRBV12-3/TRBV12-4	TRBJ2-5	-
CSARPLAASYNEQFF	TGCAGTGCTAGGCCCCTAGCGGCCTCCTACAATGAGCAGTTCTTC	TRBD2	TRBV20-1	TRBJ2-1	-
CASSLSLAGGNEQFF	TGTGCCAGCAGTTTATCCCTAGCGGGAGGGAACGAGCAGTTCTTC	TRBD2	TRBV12-3/TRBV12-4	TRBJ2-1	many
CASSLRERYNEQFF	TGTGCCAGCAGCTTGCGGGAGAGGTACAATGAGCAGTTCTTC	-	TRBV5-4	TRBJ2-1	many
CASKTGGPAPYNEQFF	TGTGCCAGCAAAACAGGGGGCCCGGCCCCCTACAATGAGCAGTTCTTC	TRBD1	TRBV6-1	TRBJ2-1	many
CASRSGQGANEQYF	TGTGCCAGCAGGTCCGGACAGGGGGCTAACGAGCAGTACTTC	TRBD1	TRBV12-3/TRBV12-4	TRBJ2-7	few
CASSLRGLDTDTQYF	TGTGCCAGCAGCTTACGTGGACTAGACACAGATACGCAGTATTTT	TRBD2	TRBV7-2	TRBJ2-3	-
CASSDRQANVLTF	TGTGCCAGCAGCGACCGTCAGGCAAACGTCCTGACTTTC	-	TRBV9	TRBJ2-6	many